This note documents a single T cell receptor (beta chain) sequence. Trimming pared 2 bases from V and 2 bases from J, leaving 12 bases between. CDR3 size: 14 residues. From germline, CDR1 is GTSNPN and CDR2 SVGIG (reference sequence). Sequencing was performed with immunoSEQ multiplex PCR; in TCRdb, only in-frame clones are kept and a portion is missing. Of about 180,000 clones in the sample, approximately 94% were seen once. This sample is part of a study of T cell responses to AZD1222 COVID-19 vaccine. The analysis combined second doses at about 4 or about 12 weeks. The gene calls are TRBV30 and TRBJ2-5; TRBD1 is a possible D gene (5 bases). The material was peripheral blood, obtained 28 days after the second AZD1222 dose. The clonotype comes from an adult who received the AZD1222 COVID-19 vaccine. CDR3 DNA sequence: TGTGCCTGGAGTCCAGGGCTAGAACAAGAGACCCAGTACTTC. Its translation: CAWSPGLEQETQYF.